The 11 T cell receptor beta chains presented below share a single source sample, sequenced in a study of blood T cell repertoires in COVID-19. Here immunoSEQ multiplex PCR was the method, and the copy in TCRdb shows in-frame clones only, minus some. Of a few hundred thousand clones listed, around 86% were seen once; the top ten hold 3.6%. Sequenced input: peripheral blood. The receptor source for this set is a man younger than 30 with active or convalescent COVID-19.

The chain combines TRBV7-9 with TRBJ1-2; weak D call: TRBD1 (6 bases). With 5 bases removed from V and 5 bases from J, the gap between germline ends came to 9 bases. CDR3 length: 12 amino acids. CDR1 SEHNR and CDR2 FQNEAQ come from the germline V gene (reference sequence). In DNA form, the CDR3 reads TGTGCCAGCAGCGAAACAGGGTATGGCTACACCTTC. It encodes CASSETGYGYTF.

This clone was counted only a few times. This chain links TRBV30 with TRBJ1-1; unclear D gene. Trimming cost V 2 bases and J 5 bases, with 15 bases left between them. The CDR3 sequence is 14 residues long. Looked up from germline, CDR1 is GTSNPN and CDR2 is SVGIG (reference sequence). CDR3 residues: CAWSREMEWTEAFF. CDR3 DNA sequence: TGTGCCTGGAGTCGGGAAATGGAATGGACTGAAGCTTTCTTT.

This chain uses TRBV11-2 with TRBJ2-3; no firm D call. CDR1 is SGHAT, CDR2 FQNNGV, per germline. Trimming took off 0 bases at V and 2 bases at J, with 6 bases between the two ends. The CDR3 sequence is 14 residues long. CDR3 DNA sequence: TGTGCCAGCAGCTTAGATAGACTCACAGATACGCAGTATTTT. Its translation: CASSLDRLTDTQYF.

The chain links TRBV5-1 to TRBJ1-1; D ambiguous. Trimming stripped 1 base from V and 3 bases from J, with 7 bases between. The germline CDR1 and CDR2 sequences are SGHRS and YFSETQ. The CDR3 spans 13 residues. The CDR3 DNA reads TGCGCCAGCAGCTTGATTCGGGACACTGAAGCTTTCTTT. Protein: CASSLIRDTEAFF.

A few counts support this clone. CDR3 protein: CATQGGQRTGELFF. The DNA of the CDR3 is TGTGCCACCCAAGGAGGACAGAGGACCGGGGAGCTGTTTTTT. V usage is TRBV7-2 and J usage is TRBJ2-2, with D perhaps matching TRBD1 (6 bases). Per the germline V gene, CDR1 is SGHTA and CDR2 is FQGNSA. Trimming cost V 10 bases and J 5 bases, with 17 bases left between them. CDR3 length: 14 residues.

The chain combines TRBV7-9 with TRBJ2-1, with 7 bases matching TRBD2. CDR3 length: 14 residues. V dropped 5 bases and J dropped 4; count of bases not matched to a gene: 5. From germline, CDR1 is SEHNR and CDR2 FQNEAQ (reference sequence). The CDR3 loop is CASSPQRGYNEQFF. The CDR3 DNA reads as TGTGCCAGCAGCCCCCAGCGGGGATACAATGAGCAGTTCTTC.

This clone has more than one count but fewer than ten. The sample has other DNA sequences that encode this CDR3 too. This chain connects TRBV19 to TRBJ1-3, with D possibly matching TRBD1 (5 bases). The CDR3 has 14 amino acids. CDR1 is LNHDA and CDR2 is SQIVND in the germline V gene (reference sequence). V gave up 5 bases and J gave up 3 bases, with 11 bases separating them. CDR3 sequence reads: CASSVTGLGNTIYF. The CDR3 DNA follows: TGTGCCAGTAGTGTTACGGGACTTGGAAACACCATATATTTT.

CDR3: CASTQPGANNEQFF. The CDR3 nucleotides read TGTGCCAGCACCCAGCCCGGAGCTAACAATGAGCAGTTCTTC. The chain is built from TRBV11-1 and TRBJ2-1; no clear D gene. The V end lost 7 bases, the J end lost 5 bases, and 15 bases lay between the germline ends. CDR1 is SGHAT and CDR2 is FQDESV in the germline V gene (reference sequence). The CDR3 is made up of 14 amino acids.

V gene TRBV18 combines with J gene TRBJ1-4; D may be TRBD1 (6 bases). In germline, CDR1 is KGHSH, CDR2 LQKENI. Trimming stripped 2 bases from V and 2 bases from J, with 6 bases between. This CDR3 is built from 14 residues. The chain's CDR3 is CASSPRGTNEKLFF. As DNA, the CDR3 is TGTGCCAGCTCACCAAGGGGGACTAATGAAAAACTGTTTTTT. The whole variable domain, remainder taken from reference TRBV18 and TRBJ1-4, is NAGVMQNPRHLVRRRGQEARLRCSPMKGHSHVYWYRQLPEEGLKFMVYLQKENIIDESGMPKERFSAEFPKEGPSILRIQQVVRGDSAAYFCASSPRGTNEKLFFGSGTQLSVL.

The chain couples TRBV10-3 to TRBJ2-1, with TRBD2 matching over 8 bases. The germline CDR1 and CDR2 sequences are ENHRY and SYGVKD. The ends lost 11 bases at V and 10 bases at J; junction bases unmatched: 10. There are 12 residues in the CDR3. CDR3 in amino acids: CACGRGAGEQFF. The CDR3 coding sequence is TGTGCCTGCGGGCGGGGGGCAGGGGAGCAGTTCTTC.

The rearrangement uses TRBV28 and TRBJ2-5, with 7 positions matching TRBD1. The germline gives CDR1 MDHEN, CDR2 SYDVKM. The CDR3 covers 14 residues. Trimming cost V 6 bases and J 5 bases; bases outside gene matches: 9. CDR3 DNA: TGTGCCAGCAGAACAGACAGGGAAGGGGAGACCCAGTACTTC. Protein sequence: CASRTDREGETQYF.